The clone carrying this TCR beta chain was counted ten times or more. The authors made cDNA by 5'RACE with 10-nucleotide random UMIs. TCRdb reprocessed the 5' RACE reads with MiXCR, giving one entry per CDR3 protein. Of around 100,000 distinct CDR3 sequences in the sample, about a tenth were seen once. This sample is drawn from a study of neurological immune-mediated disorders. The time point was: longitudinal time-point 3. The CDR3 length is 14 residues. Trimming took 3 bases from V and 7 from J, leaving 16 bases between them. Per the germline V gene, CDR1 is MNHEY and CDR2 is SMNVEV (reference sequence).

The sequencing sample was made of PBMCs. The TCR originated in a female donor with HTLV-1-associated myelopathy (HAM/TSP). V and J are TRBV27 and TRBJ2-7; D is tentatively TRBD1 or TRBD2 (5 bases each). The CDR3 loop is CASSFSGGWREQYF. DNA for the CDR3: TGTGCCAGCAGTTTCTCTGGGGGTTGGAGAGAGCAGTACTTC.